This T cell receptor (beta chain) was recovered during a study of T cells in localized non-small cell lung cancer. Study conclusions and caveats: Uninvolved adjacent lung had more T cell clonality than any other tissue, topping tumor.

With respect to this clone: No antigen is known for it.

This CDR3 has 18 residues. V was clipped by 7 bases and J by 0 bases, with 20 bases between them. The germline gives CDR1 SGHDT, CDR2 YYEEEE. Profiling relied on immunoSEQ multiplex PCR, and the TCRdb table lists in-frame clones only, not all of them. This sample has about 130,000 clones, with roughly nine tenths found just once. The TCR originated in a female donor older than 55 with stage I lung adenocarcinoma. The V and J genes are TRBV5-6 and TRBJ2-6, with D possibly being TRBD1 or TRBD2 (5 bases each). The source material was peripheral blood, sampled before any cancer treatment. CDR3 loop: CASDYGAELSSGANVLTF. The CDR3 bases are TGTGCCAGCGACTACGGGGCAGAGTTAAGCTCTGGGGCCAACGTCCTGACTTTC.